These 24 T cell receptor beta chains were all obtained from the same sample, sequenced in a study of regulatory T cells in long-lasting Graves disease. Both iRepertoire HTBI primers and Arm-PCR of CDR3 regions were used to build the TCR beta libraries. TCRdb fed the multiplex PCR reads into MiXCR, producing one record per CDR3 protein. The table lists 400,000 to 450,000 distinct CDR3 sequences, about 25% of them singletons. Documented time point: persistent/refractory GD, antithyroid drugs over 5 years with positive TRAb. Researchers made the TCR library from RNA that was extracted from PBMCs. Sequenced material: peripheral blood mononuclear cells (PBMCs), taken when the disease was refractory, from a patient treated with antithyroid drugs. Receptor source: a female donor with Graves disease.

This clonotype was observed a few times. The CDR3 DNA is TGCAGTGCTAGTCAAGGGTTTATGGGCTACGAGCAGTACTTC. Its translation: CSASQGFMGYEQYF. V gene TRBV20-1 combines with J gene TRBJ2-7; D gene unclear. Looked up from germline, CDR1 is DFQATT and CDR2 is SNEGSKA (reference sequence). The CDR3 totals 14 residues. The germline V and J ends were trimmed by 3 bases and 3 bases, with 15 bases remaining between them.

J is TRBJ2-3 and V is TRBV28; 9 nucleotides agree with TRBD2. Losses at the gene ends were 7 bases for V and 1 base for J; bases not matched to a gene: 6. This CDR3 contains 15 residues. Germline V gene data show CDR1 as MDHEN and CDR2 as SYDVKM. CDR3 DNA sequence: TGTGCCAGCACCAGTAGCGGGAGCGGCACAGATACGCAGTATTTT. Translating gives CASTSSGSGTDTQYF.

This clonotype showed up just a few times. J is TRBJ1-1 and V is TRBV7-2, with 7 nucleotides matching TRBD1. The CDR3 length is 18 residues. Trimming cost V 1 base and J 3 bases; bases outside gene matches: 14. The V gene's germline CDR1 is SGHTA and CDR2 FQGNSA. CDR3 nucleotide sequence: TGTGCCAGCAGCTTAGTAGGGAGGGGGCTTGATCGGGACACTGAAGCTTTCTTT. Its protein is CASSLVGRGLDRDTEAFF.

Comments on this clonotype: A much larger clone lies a single base off, so this may be a read error. V gene TRBV30 combines with J gene TRBJ1-1, with D unclear. The CDR3 length is 15 residues. V gave up 4 bases and J gave up 2 bases, with 17 bases separating them. Looked up from germline, CDR1 is GTSNPN and CDR2 is SVGIG (reference sequence). The CDR3 DNA reads as TGTGCCTGGACTCCGAGGGCCCTCGAAAACACTGAAGCTTTCTTT. Protein: CAWTPRALENTEAFF.

This clonotype was seen a handful of times. This chain uses TRBV20-1 with TRBJ1-5, with D possibly TRBD1 on 6 matching bases. The germline gives CDR1 DFQATT, CDR2 SNEGSKA (reference sequence). Trimming took 0 bases from V and 6 from J, leaving 15 bases between them. The CDR3 covers 15 residues. Here the CDR3 reads CSAREKQGAGQPQHF. The CDR3 DNA reads as TGCAGTGCTAGAGAAAAACAGGGAGCGGGTCAGCCCCAGCATTTT.

This clonotype was observed a handful of times. The rearrangement links TRBV20-1 to TRBJ1-6; tentatively, D is TRBD1 (6 bases). The CDR3 totals 14 residues. The V end was cut by 2 bases, the J end by 10 bases, with 15 bases between. CDR1 DFQATT and CDR2 SNEGSKA come from the germline V gene (reference sequence). The CDR3: CSARSGAVPSPLHF. CDR3 in DNA: TGCAGTGCTAGATCGGGGGCCGTTCCCTCACCCCTCCACTTT.

Comments on this clonotype: A much larger clone lies a single base off, so this may be a read error. The CDR3 region is CVSSEGGTGGTEAFF. The CDR3 region has the DNA TGTGTCAGCAGTGAAGGGGGGACAGGGGGCACTGAAGCTTTCTTT. The chain uses TRBV2 and TRBJ1-1, with 11 bases identical to TRBD1. Germline loops: CDR1 SNHLY, CDR2 FYNNEI. This CDR3 is 15 amino acids long.

This clonotype was counted ten times or more. The V and J genes are TRBV28 and TRBJ2-7; TRBD1 matches 10 bases. With 4 bases clipped from V and 6 bases from J, the junction kept 0 bases outside the gene matches. This CDR3 has 12 residues. The germline V gene has CDR1 MDHEN and CDR2 SYDVKM. CDR3 DNA sequence: TGTGCCAGCAGTTGGGACAGGGGCGAGCAGTACTTC. Its protein is CASSWDRGEQYF.

This clonotype has just a few counts. J is TRBJ2-7 and V is TRBV19; D not resolved. Looked up from germline, CDR1 is LNHDA and CDR2 is SQIVND (reference sequence). This CDR3 contains 13 residues. V lost 1 base to trimming and J lost 4 bases, with 8 bases between them. The CDR3 coding sequence is TGTGCCAGTAGTATAGGAGGTGGATACGAGCAGTACTTC. It translates to CASSIGGGYEQYF. Complete variable domain (other parts from reference TRBV19 and TRBJ2-7): DGGITQSPKYLFRKEGQNVTLSCEQNLNHDAMYWYRQDPGQGLRLIYYSQIVNDFQKGDIAEGYSVSREKKESFPLTVTSAQKNPTAFYLCASSIGGGYEQYFGPGTRLTVT.

The gene calls are TRBV7-9 and TRBJ2-5; no reliable D call. The V and J ends lost 3 bases and 7 bases respectively, with 15 bases between them. This CDR3 is 14 amino acids long. CDR1 is SEHNR and CDR2 is FQNEAQ in the germline V gene (reference sequence). The CDR3: CASSFRLDPRTQYF. Written as DNA, the CDR3 is TGTGCCAGCAGCTTTCGGTTGGACCCCCGGACCCAGTACTTC.

The chain is built from TRBV5-1 and TRBJ1-2, with TRBD1 matching 7 bases. From germline, CDR1 is SGHRS and CDR2 YFSETQ. With V trimmed by 4 bases and J by 6 bases, 12 bases remained unmatched. The CDR3 has 15 amino acids. The CDR3 coding sequence is TGCGCCAGCAGCCGCGACAGGGTCATCTCGGATGGCTACACCTTC. This gives the protein CASSRDRVISDGYTF.

This clonotype was picked up a small number of times. This sequence joins TRBV20-1 and TRBJ2-5; D possibly corresponds to TRBD1 (6 bases). Germline assignment: CDR1 DFQATT and CDR2 SNEGSKA (reference sequence). V was shortened by 2 bases and J by 4 bases, with 14 bases between the two germline ends. The CDR3 extends over 14 amino acids. The CDR3 region has the DNA TGCAGTGCTAGAAGTGGGGGCGGTGGAGAGACCCAGTACTTC. Its protein product is CSARSGGGGETQYF.

This clonotype was seen only a few times. CDR3 amino acids: CAWSLLGGYYGYTF. Written as DNA, the CDR3 is TGTGCCTGGAGTTTACTGGGAGGGTATTATGGCTACACCTTC. The chain joins TRBV30 to TRBJ1-2; D ambiguous. The CDR3 runs to 14 residues. V was trimmed by 2 bases and J by 5 bases, leaving 15 bases between them. Per the germline V gene, CDR1 is GTSNPN and CDR2 is SVGIG (reference sequence).

The rearrangement uses TRBV29-1 and TRBJ2-2; perhaps D is TRBD1 or TRBD2 (5 bases each). V shed 6 bases and J shed 6 bases, with 8 bases lying between them. This CDR3 region has 11 residues. The V gene's germline CDR1 is SQVTM and CDR2 ANQGSEA. CDR3 sequence: CSVGDPGELFF. The CDR3 coding sequence is TGCAGCGTGGGGGATCCCGGGGAGCTGTTTTTT.

The chain employs TRBV10-3 and TRBJ1-5; no clear D. The CDR3 sequence is 14 residues long. The V end lost 2 bases, the J end lost 7 bases, and 12 bases lay between the germline ends. Germline V gene lookup returns CDR1 ENHRY and CDR2 SYGVKD. The CDR3 loop is CAISEGILGQPQHF. CDR3 bases: TGTGCCATCAGTGAGGGGATACTGGGGCAGCCCCAGCATTTT.

The sample holds many counts of this clonotype. The rearrangement links TRBV7-8 to TRBJ1-6, with no clear D. CDR3 length: 14 amino acids. Germline V gives CDR1 SGHVS, CDR2 FQNEAQ. With 2 bases removed from V and 14 bases from J, the gap between germline ends came to 16 bases. CDR3 DNA sequence: TGTGCCAGCAGCTTATTCCGCGACCTTGCGGCCCTCCACTTT. Its translation is CASSLFRDLAALHF.

This clonotype was seen at least ten times. The chain links TRBV28 to TRBJ2-7; D is unclear. From germline, CDR1 is MDHEN and CDR2 SYDVKM. V was pared by 4 bases and J by 6 bases, with 7 bases between. The CDR3 covers 11 residues. As DNA, the CDR3 is TGTGCCAGCAGTTCACCAACCGAGCAGTACTTC. Its protein product is CASSSPTEQYF.

This clonotype was counted ten times or more. The gene calls are TRBV13 and TRBJ2-7; possible D gene TRBD2, 5 bases. The CDR3 consists of 15 residues. Per germline, CDR1 PRHDT and CDR2 FYEKMQ (reference sequence). The V end lost 1 base, the J end lost 0 bases, and 10 bases lay between the germline ends. The CDR3 loop reads CASSLVGVGSYEQYF. CDR3 sequence (DNA): TGTGCCAGCAGCTTAGTCGGGGTTGGCTCCTACGAGCAGTACTTC.

This clonotype was counted ten times or more. The rearrangement joins TRBV7-8 to TRBJ1-4; 7 positions agree with TRBD1. The germline V gene encodes CDR1 SGHVS and CDR2 FQNEAQ. V trimming: 8 bases; J trimming: 4 bases; junction bases outside the gene matches: 7. This CDR3 contains 14 residues. CDR3 sequence reads: CASGRDRDNEKLFF. CDR3 nucleotide sequence: TGTGCCAGCGGCAGGGACAGAGATAATGAAAAACTGTTTTTT.

The rearrangement links TRBV9 to TRBJ2-6, with D uncertain. The CDR3 has 17 amino acids. V lost 0 bases, J lost 1 base, and 11 bases lay in between. Germline CDR1 SGDLS, CDR2 YYNGEE. The CDR3 DNA is TGTGCCAGCAGCGTAGGGGCCACCGCGTCTGGGGCCAACGTCCTGACTTTC. Translation: CASSVGATASGANVLTF.

This chain connects TRBV7-2 to TRBJ1-2; D gene uncertain. Germline V gene sequence: CDR1 SGHTA, CDR2 FQGNSA. V lost 5 bases and J 4 bases, leaving 14 bases between the germline ends. The length of the CDR3 is 14 residues. CDR3 protein: CASSPRAQFYGYTF. DNA for the CDR3: TGTGCCAGCAGCCCGAGAGCCCAGTTCTATGGCTACACCTTC.

In its sample, this clonotype was seen a few times. This chain links TRBV9 with TRBJ1-1; 8 bases match TRBD1. The ends lost 3 bases at V and 8 bases at J; junction bases unmatched: 6. CDR3 length equals 13 residues. The germline V gene encodes CDR1 SGDLS and CDR2 YYNGEE. The CDR3 DNA follows: TGTGCCAGCAGCGCGGGACAGGCGGTGGAAGCTTTCTTT. Its translation: CASSAGQAVEAFF.

This clonotype was seen many times. The junction and the germline gene differ at one end; a read error may be behind it. This sequence joins TRBV19 and TRBJ2-7; 10 bases line up with TRBD2. CDR1 is LNHDA and CDR2 is SQIVND in the germline V gene (reference sequence). The length of the CDR3 is 13 residues. This CDR3 is CASSIAGGYEQYF. CDR3 DNA sequence: TGTGCCAGCAGTATAGCGGGGGGATACGAGCAGTACTTC.

Only a few counts were recorded for this clonotype. The rearrangement joins TRBV24-1 to TRBJ1-5; 7 bases agree with TRBD1. Trimming at V came to 9 bases and at J to 2 bases, leaving 6 bases not matched to a gene. This CDR3 contains 14 residues. Germline CDR1 KGHDR, CDR2 SFDVKD. CDR3 coding DNA: TGTGCCACCCAGGGGGGGGTGGGCAATCAGCCCCAGCATTTT. It encodes CATQGGVGNQPQHF.